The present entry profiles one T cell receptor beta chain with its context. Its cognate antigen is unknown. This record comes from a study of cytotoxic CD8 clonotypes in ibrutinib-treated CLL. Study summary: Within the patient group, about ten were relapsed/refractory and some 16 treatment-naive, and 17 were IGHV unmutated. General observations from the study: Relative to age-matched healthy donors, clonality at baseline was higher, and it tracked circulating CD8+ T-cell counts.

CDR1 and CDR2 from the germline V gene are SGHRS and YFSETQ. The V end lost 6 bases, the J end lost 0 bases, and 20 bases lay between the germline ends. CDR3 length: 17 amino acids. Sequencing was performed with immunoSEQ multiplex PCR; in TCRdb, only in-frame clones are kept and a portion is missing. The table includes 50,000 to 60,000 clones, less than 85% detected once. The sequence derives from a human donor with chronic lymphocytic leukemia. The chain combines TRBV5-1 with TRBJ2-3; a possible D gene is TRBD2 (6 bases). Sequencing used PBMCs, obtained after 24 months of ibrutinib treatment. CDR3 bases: TGCGCCAGCACCCGGACGGGTAGCGGAATCAGCACAGATACGCAGTATTTT. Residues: CASTRTGSGISTDTQYF. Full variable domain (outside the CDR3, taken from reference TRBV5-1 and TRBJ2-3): KAGVTQTPRYLIKTRGQQVTLSCSPISGHRSVSWYQQTPGQGLQFLFEYFSETQRNKGNFPGRFSGRQFSNSRSEMNVSTLELGDSALYLCASTRTGSGISTDTQYFGPGTRLTVL.